This T cell receptor (beta chain) was captured in a study of CD8+CD57+ T cells in acquired aplastic anemia. Trimming pared 4 bases from V and 2 bases from J, leaving 4 bases between. Germline-derived CDR1 and CDR2 are SQVTM and ANQGSEA. The CDR3 consists of 11 residues. Selection for sequencing was limited to patients who had shown CD8+CD57+ cell expansion by flow cytometry. Details on this clonotype: Its specificity is unknown.

The study's findings and limits: Some 31 CD8+ CDR3 sequences were shared between patients and controls.

Genomic DNA provided the template from which TCR beta VDJ and CDR3 profiles were obtained. TCRdb itself ran the reads through MiXCR, one entry per CDR3 protein. The data hold 200,000 to 300,000 distinct CDR3 sequences, with more than 40% observed a single time. What was sequenced was sorted CD4+, CD8+, or CD8+CD57+ T cells (not recorded which) from PBMCs. This clonotype was obtained from a human donor with aplastic anemia. This chain connects TRBV29-1 to TRBJ2-3; D call uncertain. The chain's CDR3 is CSVGFTDTQYF. In DNA form, the CDR3 reads TGCAGCGTTGGGTTCACAGATACGCAGTATTTT.